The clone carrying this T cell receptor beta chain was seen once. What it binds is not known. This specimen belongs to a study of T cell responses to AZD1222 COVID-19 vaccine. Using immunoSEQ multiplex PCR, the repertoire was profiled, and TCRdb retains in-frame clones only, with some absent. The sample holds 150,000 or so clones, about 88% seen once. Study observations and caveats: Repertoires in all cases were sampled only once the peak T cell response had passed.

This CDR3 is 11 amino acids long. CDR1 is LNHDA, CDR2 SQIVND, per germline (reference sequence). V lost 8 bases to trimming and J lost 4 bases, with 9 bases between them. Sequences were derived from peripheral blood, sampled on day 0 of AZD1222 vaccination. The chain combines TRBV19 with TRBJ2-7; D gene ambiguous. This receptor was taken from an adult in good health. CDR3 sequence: CASPLGYEQYF. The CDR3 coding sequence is TGTGCCAGTCCCCTGGGATACGAGCAGTACTTC.